A single sample gave rise to the 2 T cell receptor beta chains below, sequenced in a study of graft-versus-host responses after intestinal transplantation. Using immunoSEQ multiplex PCR, the repertoire was profiled, and TCRdb retains in-frame clones only, with some absent. Of under 150,000 clones in the sample, approximately 92% were seen once. Which antigens these TCRs recognize remains unknown. The source was unstimulated CD4+ T cells sorted from spleen or lymph node cells, collected before intestinal transplant. These receptors were taken from a human donor who received an intestinal transplant.

The CDR3 spells CASSPPTRQTEAFF. In nucleotides, the CDR3 is TGTGCCAGCTCACCACCCACAAGGCAAACTGAAGCTTTCTTT. The gene calls are TRBV18 and TRBJ1-1; D remains unclear. The CDR3 extends over 14 amino acids. The V gene's germline CDR1 is KGHSH and CDR2 LQKENI. Deletions cut 0 bases from V and 5 bases from J, with 10 bases between.

The chain links TRBV10-1 to TRBJ2-7, with TRBD2 identical over 7 bases. This CDR3 contains 13 residues. The V gene end was trimmed by 1 base and the J gene end by 5 bases; junction bases not matched to a gene: 2. Looked up from germline, CDR1 is WNHNN and CDR2 is SYGVQD (reference sequence). The CDR3 DNA is TGCGCCAGCAGTGAGTGGCGGGAGAACGAGCAGTACTTC. Translation: CASSEWRENEQYF.